Sequencing of this TCR beta chain was carried out in a study of shared clonotypes between healthy human individuals. TCRdb's copy holds only in-frame clones and misses some; the assay was immunoSEQ multiplex PCR. Of approximately 640,000 clones in the sample, about 78% were seen once. Regarding the study as a whole: A few donors had about 5% of their naive CD4 clonotypes in common.

Per germline, CDR1 SSHAT and CDR2 FNYEAQ (reference sequence). The CDR3 spans 16 residues. V dropped 4 bases and J dropped 1 base, with 13 bases sitting between them. On this clone itself: The antigen is unknown.

Sequenced material: memory CD4+ T cells sorted from blood. Subset of the sample: CD45RA-negative fraction. The receptor's source is a woman aged 30 to 39 in good health. V and J are TRBV7-7 and TRBJ2-2; D is uncertain. As DNA, the CDR3 is TGTGCCAGCAGCTCCCTCGGCGGTGTGAACACCGGGGAGCTGTTTTTT. Its protein product is CASSSLGGVNTGELFF.